The T cell receptor beta chain under discussion was sequenced for a study of cytomegalovirus exposure and HLA in healthy donors. The PCR contained 60 Vbeta and 13 Jbeta primers. Data came from immunoSEQ multiplex PCR; TCRdb stores just in-frame clones and leaves some out. Here the sample spans around 150,000 clones, around three quarters being singletons. V lost 0 bases and J lost 5, with 14 bases in between. Per the germline V gene, CDR1 is SEHNR and CDR2 is FQNEAQ (reference sequence). The CDR3 totals 15 residues. The clonotype was recovered from a man aged 40-49 years in good health and CMV-seronegative. V gene TRBV7-9 combines with J gene TRBJ2-7, with D perhaps TRBD2 (5 bases). Sequenced material: PBMCs. The CDR3 nucleotides read TGTGCCAGCAGCTTAGCTGGGCTAGCCGGCAACGAGCAGTACTTC. This translates into CASSLAGLAGNEQYF.